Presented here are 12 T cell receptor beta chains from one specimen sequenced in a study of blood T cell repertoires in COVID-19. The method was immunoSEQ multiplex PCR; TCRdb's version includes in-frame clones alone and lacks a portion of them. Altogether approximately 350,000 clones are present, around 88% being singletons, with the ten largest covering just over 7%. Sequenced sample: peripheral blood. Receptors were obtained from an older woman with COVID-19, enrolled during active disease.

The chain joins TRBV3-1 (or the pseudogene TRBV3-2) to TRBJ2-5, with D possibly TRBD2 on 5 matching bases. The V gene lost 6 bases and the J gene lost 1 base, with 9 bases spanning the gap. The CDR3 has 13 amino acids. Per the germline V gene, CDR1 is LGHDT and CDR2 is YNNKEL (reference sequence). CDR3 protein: CASRRTGQETQYF. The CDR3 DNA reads TGTGCCAGCAGGCGGACTGGCCAAGAGACCCAGTACTTC.

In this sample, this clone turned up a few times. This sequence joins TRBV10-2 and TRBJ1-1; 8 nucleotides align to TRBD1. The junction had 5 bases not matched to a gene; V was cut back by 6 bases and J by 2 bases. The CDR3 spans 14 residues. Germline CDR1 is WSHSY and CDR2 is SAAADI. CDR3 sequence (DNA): TGCGCCAGCAGGTTACAGGGGGATAACACTGAAGCTTTCTTT. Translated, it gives CASRLQGDNTEAFF.

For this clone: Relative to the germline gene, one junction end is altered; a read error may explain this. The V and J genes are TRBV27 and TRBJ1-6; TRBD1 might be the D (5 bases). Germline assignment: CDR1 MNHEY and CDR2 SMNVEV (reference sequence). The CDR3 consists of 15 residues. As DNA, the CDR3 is TGTGCCAGCAGTTGGGCGCGGGGGTATAGTTCACCCCTCCACTTT. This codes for CASSWARGYSSPLHF.

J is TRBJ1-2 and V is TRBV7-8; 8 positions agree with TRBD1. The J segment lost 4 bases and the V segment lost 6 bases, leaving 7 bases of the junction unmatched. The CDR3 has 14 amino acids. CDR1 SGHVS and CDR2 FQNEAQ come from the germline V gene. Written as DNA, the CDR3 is TGTGCCAGCAGTTTGACAGGGGTCATCTATGGCTACACCTTC. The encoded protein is CASSLTGVIYGYTF. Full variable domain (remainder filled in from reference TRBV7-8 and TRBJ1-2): GAGVSQSPRYKVAKRGQDVALRCDPISGHVSLFWYQQALGQGPEFLTYFQNEAQLDKSGLPSDRFFAERPEGSVSTLKIQRTQQEDSAVYLCASSLTGVIYGYTFGSGTRLTVV.

The chain's CDR3 is CASSQGLAGNFEQFF. CDR3 nucleotide sequence: TGTGCCAGCAGCCAGGGACTAGCGGGGAATTTTGAGCAGTTCTTC. The genes are TRBV3-1 (or the pseudogene TRBV3-2) and TRBJ2-1; TRBD2 matches at 13 bases. Trimming at V came to 3 bases and at J to 9 bases, leaving 5 bases not matched to a gene. CDR1 is LGHDT, CDR2 YNNKEL, per germline (reference sequence). This CDR3 spans 15 amino acids.

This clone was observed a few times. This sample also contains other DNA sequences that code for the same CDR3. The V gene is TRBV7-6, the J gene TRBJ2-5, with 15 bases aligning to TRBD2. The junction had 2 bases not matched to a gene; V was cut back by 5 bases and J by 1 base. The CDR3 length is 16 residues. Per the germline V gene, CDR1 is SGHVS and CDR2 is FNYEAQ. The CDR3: CASSLGLAGGQETQYF. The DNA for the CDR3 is TGTGCCAGCAGCCTGGGACTAGCGGGGGGCCAAGAGACCCAGTACTTC.

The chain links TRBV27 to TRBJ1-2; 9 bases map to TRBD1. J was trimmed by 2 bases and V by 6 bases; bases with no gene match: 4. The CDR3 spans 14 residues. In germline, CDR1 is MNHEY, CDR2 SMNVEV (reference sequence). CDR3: CASRRTGENYGYTF. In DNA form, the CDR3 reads TGTGCCAGCAGACGGACAGGGGAAAACTATGGCTACACCTTC.

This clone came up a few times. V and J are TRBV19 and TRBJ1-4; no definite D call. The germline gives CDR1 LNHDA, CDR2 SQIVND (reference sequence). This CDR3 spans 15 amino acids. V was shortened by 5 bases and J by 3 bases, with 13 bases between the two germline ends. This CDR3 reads CASSPGLSSNEKLFF. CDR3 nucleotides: TGTGCCAGTAGTCCCGGACTCTCATCTAATGAAAAACTGTTTTTT.

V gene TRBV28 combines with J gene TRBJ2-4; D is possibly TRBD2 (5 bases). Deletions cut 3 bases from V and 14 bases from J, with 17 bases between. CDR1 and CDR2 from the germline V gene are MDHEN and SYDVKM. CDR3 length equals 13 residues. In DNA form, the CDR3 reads TGTGCCAGCAGTTTGGGGAGAGAGCTTGATGAGTACTTC. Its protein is CASSLGRELDEYF.

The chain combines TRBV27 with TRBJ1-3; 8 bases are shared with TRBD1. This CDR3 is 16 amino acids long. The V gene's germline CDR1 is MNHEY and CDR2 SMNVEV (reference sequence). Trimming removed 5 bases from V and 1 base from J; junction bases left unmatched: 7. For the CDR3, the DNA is TGTGCCAGCAGTCCCCGCCAGGGGGCATCTGGAAACACCATATATTTT. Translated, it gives CASSPRQGASGNTIYF.

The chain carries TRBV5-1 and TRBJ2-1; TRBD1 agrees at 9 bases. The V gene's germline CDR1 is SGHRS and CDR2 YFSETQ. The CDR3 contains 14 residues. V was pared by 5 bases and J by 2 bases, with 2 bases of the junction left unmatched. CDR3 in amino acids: CASRGTGPYNEQFF. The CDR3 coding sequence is TGCGCCAGCAGGGGGACAGGGCCCTACAATGAGCAGTTCTTC. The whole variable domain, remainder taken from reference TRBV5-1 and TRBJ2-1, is KAGVTQTPRYLIKTRGQQVTLSCSPISGHRSVSWYQQTPGQGLQFLFEYFSETQRNKGNFPGRFSGRQFSNSRSEMNVSTLELGDSALYLCASRGTGPYNEQFFGPGTRLTVL.

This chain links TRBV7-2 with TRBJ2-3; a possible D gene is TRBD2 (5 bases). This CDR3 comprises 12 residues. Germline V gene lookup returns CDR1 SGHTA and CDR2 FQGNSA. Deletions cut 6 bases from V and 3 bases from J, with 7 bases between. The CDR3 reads CASRLDTDTQYF. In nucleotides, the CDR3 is TGTGCCAGCAGACTAGATACAGATACGCAGTATTTT.